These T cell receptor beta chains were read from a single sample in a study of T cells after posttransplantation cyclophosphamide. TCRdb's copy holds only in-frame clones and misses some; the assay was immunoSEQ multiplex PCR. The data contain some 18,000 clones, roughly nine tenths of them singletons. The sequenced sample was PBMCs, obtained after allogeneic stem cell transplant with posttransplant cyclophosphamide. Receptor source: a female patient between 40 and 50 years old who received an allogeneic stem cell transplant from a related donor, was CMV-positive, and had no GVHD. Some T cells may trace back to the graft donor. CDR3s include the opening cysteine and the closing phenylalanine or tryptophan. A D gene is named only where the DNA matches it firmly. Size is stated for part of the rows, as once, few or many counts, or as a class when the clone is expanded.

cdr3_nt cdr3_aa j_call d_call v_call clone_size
TGTGCCATCAGTGAGTCAAGATTAGATCAGCCCCAGCATTTT CAISESRLDQPQHF TRBJ1-5 . TRBV10-3 once
TGTGCCAGCAGCGGGGGGCAGGGGGCGTGGGAGACCCAGTACTTC CASSGGQGAWETQYF TRBJ2-5 TRBD1 TRBV9 .
TGCGCCAGCAGCGAATCCGGGACTAGCGGGGCCGGGGAGACCCAGTACTTC CASSESGTSGAGETQYF TRBJ2-5 TRBD2 TRBV5-1 .
TGTGCCTGGAGTGCGGGGGGCAATCAGCCCCAGCATTTT CAWSAGGNQPQHF TRBJ1-5 . TRBV30 once
TGTGCCAGCACCCCAGGGGGCGAAAACACTGAAGCTTTCTTT CASTPGGENTEAFF TRBJ1-1 TRBD1 TRBV28 once
TGTGCCAGCAGTTACGTGACAGCCGGGGAGCTGTTTTTT CASSYVTAGELFF TRBJ2-2 . TRBV6-5 .
TGTGCCAGCATCAGAACAGGGGAAGCTTTCTTT CASIRTGEAFF TRBJ1-1 . TRBV28 .
TGTGCCAGCAGCCCCGACAGGGGGCGAAACGAAAAACTGTTTTTT CASSPDRGRNEKLFF TRBJ1-4 TRBD1 TRBV7-6 .
TGTGCCTGGGGGAGGGTGAGCGTCGGCTACACCTTC CAWGRVSVGYTF TRBJ1-2 . TRBV30 .
TGTGCCAGCAGTGAACGCCTCGCGGGGCAGGCTTCCTACGAGCAGTACTTC CASSERLAGQASYEQYF TRBJ2-7 . TRBV6-1 .
TGTGCCAGCTCACCGAGCACGGGGAATCAGCCCCAGCATTTT CASSPSTGNQPQHF TRBJ1-5 . TRBV18 .
TGCAGTGAAGACCGGGGATCTGGCTACACCTTC CSEDRGSGYTF TRBJ1-2 . TRBV20-1 .
TGTGCCAGCAGGGGAAGGACAGGAACTAACTATGGCTACACCTTC CASRGRTGTNYGYTF TRBJ1-2 TRBD1 TRBV6-6 .
TGTGCCAGCAGCCTGGGACAGGGATCCTACACTGAAGCTTTCTTT CASSLGQGSYTEAFF TRBJ1-1 TRBD1 TRBV7-9 .
TGTGCCAGCAGACAGATCTATGGCTACACCTTC CASRQIYGYTF TRBJ1-2 . TRBV6-5 .
TGTGCCAGCAGTGCACTCCTCCTAGCGGGAGGGCCGGGGACCCAGTACTTC CASSALLLAGGPGTQYF TRBJ2-5 TRBD2 TRBV2 .
TGTGCCAGCAGCCCTACCAGGGTGGTGGAACACTACGAGCAGTACTTC CASSPTRVVEHYEQYF TRBJ2-7 . TRBV7-2 .
TGTGCTAGCAGCACGGGACTAGCGGGAGGGCCGGGCACCGGGGAGCTGTTTTTT CASSTGLAGGPGTGELFF TRBJ2-2 TRBD2 TRBV7-7 few
TGTGCCTGGAGTGTAAACTTATACAATGAGCAGTTCTTC CAWSVNLYNEQFF TRBJ2-1 . TRBV30 .
TGTGCCAGCAGTGAAGTGGGGGGGCTAGCCAAAAACATTCAGTACTTC CASSEVGGLAKNIQYF TRBJ2-4 . TRBV6-1 .
TGTGCCAGCACCTTATCGACGAGGGGGCATGAGCAGTTCTTC CASTLSTRGHEQFF TRBJ2-1 TRBD1 TRBV6-6 once
TGTGCCAGCAGCGTCTGGTCAGGGGGCGGGAGCACTGAAGCTTTCTTT CASSVWSGGGSTEAFF TRBJ1-1 TRBD1 TRBV9 once
TGTGCCAGCAGGGCCGACAGGATCTATGGCTACACCTTC CASRADRIYGYTF TRBJ1-2 . TRBV6-5 once
TGTGCCAGCAGCCACCGACAGACCGGGGAGCTGTTTTTT CASSHRQTGELFF TRBJ2-2 . TRBV7-9 .
TGTGCCAGCAGCTTGACAGGGGACTATGGTTGGTACACCTTC CASSLTGDYGWYTF TRBJ1-2 TRBD1 TRBV7-2 .
TGTGCCAGCAGCCAACTGGACTCGGGGGAAAAACTGTTTTTT CASSQLDSGEKLFF TRBJ1-4 . TRBV14 .
TGTGCCAGCAGTACCCTATCCCCGAGCGGGAGCCCCGGGGATACGCAGTATTTT CASSTLSPSGSPGDTQYF TRBJ2-3 TRBD2 TRBV27 .
TGTGCCTGGAGTGTACCAGGGGCCCCCTACGAGCAGTACTTC CAWSVPGAPYEQYF TRBJ2-7 . TRBV30 .
TGCGCCAGCAGCTTGGCCCGGGGGAGGGGTCCTCCCTACGAGCAGTACTTC CASSLARGRGPPYEQYF TRBJ2-7 TRBD2 TRBV5-1 .
TGTGCCAGCAGTGAATGGGGGGTCTCCTACAATGAGCAGTTCTTC CASSEWGVSYNEQFF TRBJ2-1 . TRBV2 .
TGTGCCAGCAGCAGAACTAGCGGGAGTTTTTCCGGGGAGCTGTTTTTT CASSRTSGSFSGELFF TRBJ2-2 TRBD2 TRBV7-2 .
TGTGCCAGCAGCTGGACTAGCGGGAGGGCCGGTACCGGGGAGCTGTTTTTT CASSWTSGRAGTGELFF TRBJ2-2 TRBD2 TRBV7-8 .
TGTGCCAGCAGTTTGCGGGCCTCCTACGAGCAGTACTTC CASSLRASYEQYF TRBJ2-7 . TRBV27 .